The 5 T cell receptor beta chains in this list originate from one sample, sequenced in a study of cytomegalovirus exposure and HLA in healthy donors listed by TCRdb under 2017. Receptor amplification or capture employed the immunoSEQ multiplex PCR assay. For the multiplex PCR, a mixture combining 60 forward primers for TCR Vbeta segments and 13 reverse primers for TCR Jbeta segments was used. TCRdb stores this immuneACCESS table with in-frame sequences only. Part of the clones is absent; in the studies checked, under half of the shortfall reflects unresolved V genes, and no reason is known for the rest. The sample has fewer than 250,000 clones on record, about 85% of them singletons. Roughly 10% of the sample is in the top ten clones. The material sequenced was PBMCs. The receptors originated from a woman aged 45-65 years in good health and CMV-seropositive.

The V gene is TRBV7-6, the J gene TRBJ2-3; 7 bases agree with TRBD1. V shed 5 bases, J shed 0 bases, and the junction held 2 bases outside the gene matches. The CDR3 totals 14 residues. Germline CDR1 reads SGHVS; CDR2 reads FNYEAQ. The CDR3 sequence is CASSRGQSTDTQYF. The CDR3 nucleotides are TGTGCCAGCAGCCGGGGACAGAGCACAGATACGCAGTATTTT.

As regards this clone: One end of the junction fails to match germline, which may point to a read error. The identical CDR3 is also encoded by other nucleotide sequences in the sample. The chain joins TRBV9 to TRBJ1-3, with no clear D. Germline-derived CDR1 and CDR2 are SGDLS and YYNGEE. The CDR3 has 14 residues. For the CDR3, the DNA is TGTGCCAGCAGCTCGCAGCGCTCTGGAAACACCATATACTTT. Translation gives CASSSQRSGNTIYF.

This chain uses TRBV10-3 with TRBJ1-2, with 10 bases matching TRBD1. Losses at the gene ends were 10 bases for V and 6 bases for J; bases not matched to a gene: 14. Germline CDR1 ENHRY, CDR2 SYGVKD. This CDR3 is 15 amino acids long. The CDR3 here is CATTHGTGDKDGYTF. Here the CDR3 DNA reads TGTGCCACCACACACGGGACAGGGGATAAGGATGGCTACACCTTC.

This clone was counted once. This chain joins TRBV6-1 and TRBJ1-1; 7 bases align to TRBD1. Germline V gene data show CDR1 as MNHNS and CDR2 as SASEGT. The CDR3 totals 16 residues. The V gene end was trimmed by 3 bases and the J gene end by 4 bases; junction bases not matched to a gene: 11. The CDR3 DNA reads TGTGCCAGCAGTGAGTCGAACAGGGGTGTCGGCACTGAAGCTTTCTTT. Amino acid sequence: CASSESNRGVGTEAFF.

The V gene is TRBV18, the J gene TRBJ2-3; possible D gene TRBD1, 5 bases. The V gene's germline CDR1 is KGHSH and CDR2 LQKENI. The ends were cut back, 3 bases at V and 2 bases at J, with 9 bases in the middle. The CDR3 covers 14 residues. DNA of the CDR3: TGTGCCAGCTCACCGGACACAAACACAGATACGCAGTATTTT. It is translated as CASSPDTNTDTQYF. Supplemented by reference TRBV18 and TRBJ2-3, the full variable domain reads NAGVMQNPRHLVRRRGQEARLRCSPMKGHSHVYWYRQLPEEGLKFMVYLQKENIIDESGMPKERFSAEFPKEGPSILRIQQVVRGDSAAYFCASSPDTNTDTQYFGPGTRLTVL.